A single sample gave rise to the 30 T cell receptor beta chains below, sequenced in a study of shared clonotypes between healthy human individuals. TCRdb's copy holds only in-frame clones and misses some; the assay was immunoSEQ multiplex PCR. The sample records over a million clones, approximately 98.5% being singletons. Material for sequencing was naive CD4+ T cells sorted from blood. Subset described: CD45RA+ positively selected. These receptors came from a man aged 25 to 40 in good health.

The CDR3 region has the DNA TGCGCCACCTGTGAGACGGGAGGGTCCTACGAGCAGTACTTC. Translation: CATCETGGSYEQYF. This chain connects TRBV5-1 to TRBJ2-7; 8 bases agree with TRBD2. The trim removed 9 bases at V and 1 base at J, leaving 9 bases unmatched. CDR3 length equals 14 residues. Germline V gene lookup returns CDR1 SGHRS and CDR2 YFSETQ.

This clone appeared a single time. This sample includes further DNA sequences coding for the same CDR3. J is TRBJ2-5 and V is TRBV5-4, with D possibly matching TRBD1 (6 bases). CDR1 is SGHNT, CDR2 YYREEE, per germline (reference sequence). V lost 2 bases, J lost 2 bases, and 7 bases lay in between. The CDR3 length is 13 residues. This chain's CDR3 is CASSLGGQETQYF. The CDR3 coding sequence is TGTGCCAGCAGCTTAGGGGGTCAAGAGACCCAGTACTTC.

The CDR3 is CASSRQGSSREQYF. The CDR3 DNA is TGTGCCAGCAGTCGACAGGGCTCCTCACGCGAGCAGTACTTC. The J gene is TRBJ2-7, the V gene TRBV6-5; 7 positions agree with TRBD1. The germline gives CDR1 MNHEY, CDR2 SVGAGI. The length of the CDR3 is 14 residues. V lost 5 bases, J lost 6 bases, and 10 bases stayed unmatched.

The rearrangement links TRBV5-4 to TRBJ2-5, with D tentatively TRBD1 (6 bases). Germline V lookup: CDR1 SGHNT, CDR2 YYREEE (reference sequence). The CDR3 is 14 residues long. The germline V and J ends were trimmed by 4 bases and 2 bases, with 12 bases remaining between them. The CDR3 DNA reads as TGTGCCAGCAGCCGACCCGACAGGCAAGAGACCCAGTACTTC. Translated: CASSRPDRQETQYF. The whole variable domain, remainder taken from reference TRBV5-4 and TRBJ2-5, is ETGVTQSPTHLIKTRGQQVTLRCSSQSGHNTVSWYQQALGQGPQFIFQYYREEENGRGNFPPRFSGLQFPNYSSELNVNALELDDSALYLCASSRPDRQETQYFGPGTRLLVL.

The CDR3 here is CASSSAGTGETDTQYF. DNA for the CDR3: TGTGCCAGCAGCTCGGCCGGGACAGGGGAAACAGATACGCAGTATTTT. The chain couples TRBV7-8 to TRBJ2-3; 10 nucleotides line up with TRBD1. The CDR3 runs to 16 residues. From germline, CDR1 is SGHVS and CDR2 FQNEAQ. Trimming cost V 4 bases and J 3 bases; bases outside gene matches: 7.

This clone was recorded only once. The chain is built from TRBV12-5 and TRBJ2-1; TRBD1 aligns across 7 bases. CDR3 length equals 19 residues. The ends lost 1 base at V and 0 bases at J; junction bases unmatched: 12. Germline V gives CDR1 LGHNT, CDR2 FRNRAP. The CDR3 DNA reads as TGTGCTAGTGGTTTGGACGGCGGCAGGGGGTTACTCTCCTACAATGAGCAGTTCTTC. It translates to CASGLDGGRGLLSYNEQFF.

V and J are TRBV5-1 and TRBJ2-2, with no clear D. CDR1 and CDR2 from the germline V gene are SGHRS and YFSETQ. This CDR3 region has 15 residues. V was shortened by 4 bases and J by 3 bases, with 13 bases between the two germline ends. Written as DNA, the CDR3 is TGCGCCAGCAGCCCCGGACCAGACGACACCGGGGAGCTGTTTTTT. Amino acids: CASSPGPDDTGELFF.

V is TRBV4-2 and J is TRBJ1-5, with TRBD1 as a possible D gene (6 bases). CDR3 length equals 15 residues. Trimming cost V 1 base and J 7 bases, with 14 bases left between them. Germline CDR1 reads LGHNA; CDR2 reads YNFKEQ. As DNA, the CDR3 is TGTGCCAGCAGCCAAGCACAGGGACTAGGGCAGCCCCAGCATTTT. It translates to CASSQAQGLGQPQHF.

The chain combines TRBV15 with TRBJ2-7; 12 nucleotides line up with TRBD2. There are 18 residues in the CDR3. Losses at the gene ends were 0 bases for V and 1 base for J; bases not matched to a gene: 7. Germline V gives CDR1 LNHNV, CDR2 YYDKDF (reference sequence). The DNA for the CDR3 is TGTGCCACCAGCAGAGATCTGGGACTAGCGGGTAAATCCTACGAGCAGTACTTC. Translation: CATSRDLGLAGKSYEQYF.

This clone appeared a single time. The rearrangement links TRBV11-2 to TRBJ1-5, with D possibly being TRBD1 (5 bases). The CDR3 is 16 amino acids. Trimming pared 3 bases from V and 0 bases from J, leaving 12 bases between. Germline V gives CDR1 SGHAT, CDR2 FQNNGV. The CDR3 nucleotides read TGTGCCAGCAGCTTTGGGCAGGGCCTTAGCAATCAGCCCCAGCATTTT. Its translation is CASSFGQGLSNQPQHF.

This chain connects TRBV10-3 to TRBJ2-7; D is perhaps TRBD1 (5 bases). The V gene lost 10 bases and the J gene lost 2 bases, with 12 bases spanning the gap. Germline V lookup: CDR1 ENHRY, CDR2 SYGVKD. This CDR3 spans 12 amino acids. The CDR3 is CATMTDTYEQYF. The CDR3 bases are TGTGCCACCATGACAGATACCTACGAGCAGTACTTC.

The rearrangement links TRBV30 to TRBJ2-7, with TRBD1 as a possible D gene (6 bases). The germline gives CDR1 GTSNPN, CDR2 SVGIG (reference sequence). V was clipped by 0 bases and J by 5 bases, with 20 bases between them. This CDR3 has 16 amino acids. In nucleotides, the CDR3 is TGTGCCTGGAGTGTACCCCTCCAGGGACAAGTGCACGAGCAGTACTTC. The encoded protein is CAWSVPLQGQVHEQYF.

The chain uses TRBV7-9 and TRBJ2-5; unclear D gene. CDR3 length equals 13 residues. Germline V gene data show CDR1 as SEHNR and CDR2 as FQNEAQ (reference sequence). The germline V and J ends were trimmed by 5 bases and 2 bases, with 9 bases remaining between them. The CDR3: CASSPPAQETQYF. The CDR3 DNA reads TGTGCCAGCAGCCCCCCCGCTCAAGAGACCCAGTACTTC.

The chain has TRBV29-1 and TRBJ1-5; D gene ambiguous. CDR1 and CDR2 (germline): SQVTM, ANQGSEA. Trimming removed 4 bases from V and 3 bases from J, with 7 bases in between. The CDR3 is 12 residues long. The CDR3 DNA sequence: TGCAGCGTTGGCGGATACAATCAGCCCCAGCATTTT. This sequence encodes CSVGGYNQPQHF.

The genes are TRBV5-4 and TRBJ2-5; D might be TRBD2 (5 bases). Per the germline V gene, CDR1 is SGHNT and CDR2 is YYREEE (reference sequence). The CDR3 sequence is 14 residues long. Trimming removed 7 bases at V and 2 bases at J, with 15 bases between. CDR3 nucleotide sequence: TGTGCCAGCTCTCCTACCCGGGGACAAGAGACCCAGTACTTC. It translates to CASSPTRGQETQYF.

The V and J genes are TRBV5-1 and TRBJ1-3; maybe TRBD1 (6 bases). The CDR3 covers 16 residues. The germline CDR1 and CDR2 sequences are SGHRS and YFSETQ. Deletions cut 2 bases from V and 3 bases from J, with 15 bases between. The CDR3 reads CASSFLDSRSGNTIYF. The CDR3 DNA reads as TGCGCCAGCAGCTTCCTGGACAGTAGAAGTGGAAACACCATATATTTT.

The chain carries TRBV25-1 and TRBJ2-3; D remains ambiguous. In germline, CDR1 is MGHDK, CDR2 SYGVNS. There are 14 residues in the CDR3. V was pared by 1 base and J by 3 bases, with 8 bases between. This chain's CDR3 is CASSESSGTDTQYF. The CDR3 coding sequence is TGTGCCAGCAGTGAATCGTCGGGTACAGATACGCAGTATTTT.

The rearrangement joins TRBV11-3 to TRBJ2-3; 7 positions agree with TRBD2. J was trimmed by 3 bases and V by 5 bases; bases with no gene match: 11. Germline CDR1 is SGHNT and CDR2 is YENEEA. The CDR3 covers 16 residues. The CDR3 DNA follows: TGTGCCAGCAGCCTGGGCACTAGCGTAAAGACAGATACGCAGTATTTT. The encoded protein is CASSLGTSVKTDTQYF.

The rearrangement uses TRBV5-1 and TRBJ2-3; 7 nucleotides line up with TRBD1. The germline V gene encodes CDR1 SGHRS and CDR2 YFSETQ. V gave up 4 bases and J gave up 1 base; unmatched junction bases: 12. The CDR3 spans 17 residues. CDR3 DNA: TGCGCCAGCAGCCCCACCCTGACAGGGATGGGCACAGATACGCAGTATTTT. It yields the protein CASSPTLTGMGTDTQYF. Drawing the rest from reference TRBV5-1 and TRBJ2-3, the complete variable domain is KAGVTQTPRYLIKTRGQQVTLSCSPISGHRSVSWYQQTPGQGLQFLFEYFSETQRNKGNFPGRFSGRQFSNSRSEMNVSTLELGDSALYLCASSPTLTGMGTDTQYFGPGTRLTVL.

The V and J genes are TRBV29-1 and TRBJ2-2; no reliable D call. The CDR3 loop spans 15 amino acids. V shed 7 bases and J shed 4 bases, with 19 bases lying between them. Germline V gives CDR1 SQVTM, CDR2 ANQGSEA. The CDR3 DNA sequence: TGCAGCGCATCAGCCGGTGGTTCGGGCACCGGGGAGCTGTTTTTT. Translated: CSASAGGSGTGELFF.

The rearrangement uses TRBV27 and TRBJ1-2; 7 bases are a match to TRBD1. The J segment lost 4 bases and the V segment lost 5 bases, leaving 10 bases of the junction unmatched. CDR3 length: 15 amino acids. Germline V gene lookup returns CDR1 MNHEY and CDR2 SMNVEV (reference sequence). Here the CDR3 DNA reads TGTGCCAGCAGTCCAACCTTAGGGGGCGCCTATGGCTACACCTTC. Translating it yields CASSPTLGGAYGYTF.

The J gene is TRBJ2-1, the V gene TRBV29-1, with 9 positions matching TRBD2. The CDR3 has 15 amino acids. CDR1 and CDR2 (germline): SQVTM, ANQGSEA. Trimming removed 7 bases from V and 1 base from J; junction bases left unmatched: 8. CDR3 residues: CSARGRARSYNEQFF. In DNA form, the CDR3 reads TGCAGCGCCCGCGGGAGGGCAAGATCCTACAATGAGCAGTTCTTC.

The chain employs TRBV5-1 and TRBJ2-3; a weak D match, TRBD2 (6 bases). The length of the CDR3 is 14 residues. Between the trimmed V and J ends, which lost 1 base and 6 bases, there was a span of 12 bases. Germline CDR1 reads SGHRS; CDR2 reads YFSETQ. This chain's CDR3 is CASSLSGWRDTQYF. In DNA form, the CDR3 reads TGCGCCAGCAGCTTGAGCGGGTGGCGGGATACGCAGTATTTT. Combining the CDR3 with reference TRBV5-1 and TRBJ2-3 gives the whole variable domain KAGVTQTPRYLIKTRGQQVTLSCSPISGHRSVSWYQQTPGQGLQFLFEYFSETQRNKGNFPGRFSGRQFSNSRSEMNVSTLELGDSALYLCASSLSGWRDTQYFGPGTRLTVL.

This rearrangement joins TRBV4-3 to TRBJ2-5; TRBD2 matches 11 bases. Per germline, CDR1 LGHNA and CDR2 YSLEER. The CDR3 runs to 16 residues. The ends lost 3 bases at V and 4 bases at J; junction bases unmatched: 7. CDR3 amino acids: CASSHISGRALETQYF. The CDR3 DNA follows: TGCGCCAGCAGCCACATTAGCGGGAGGGCCCTAGAGACCCAGTACTTC.

The chain employs TRBV6-5 and TRBJ2-7, with 7 bases matching TRBD2. Losses at the gene ends were 2 bases for V and 6 bases for J; bases not matched to a gene: 7. CDR1 and CDR2 from the germline V gene are MNHEY and SVGAGI. This CDR3 is built from 14 residues. The CDR3 protein is CASSYTGGRSEQYF. CDR3 coding DNA: TGTGCCAGCAGTTACACGGGCGGGAGAAGCGAGCAGTACTTC.

The chain couples TRBV10-1 to TRBJ2-3, with 10 nucleotides matching TRBD2. The CDR3 extends over 17 amino acids. V lost 3 bases and J lost 1; bases outside the gene matches: 7. CDR1 WNHNN and CDR2 SYGVQD come from the germline V gene (reference sequence). CDR3 residues: CASSEESGRAGTDTQYF. For the CDR3, the DNA is TGCGCCAGCAGTGAAGAAAGCGGGAGGGCCGGCACAGATACGCAGTATTTT.

V is TRBV5-1 and J is TRBJ2-7; D is uncertain. CDR3 length: 12 amino acids. Per the germline V gene, CDR1 is SGHRS and CDR2 is YFSETQ. V gave up 4 bases and J gave up 3 bases, with 8 bases separating them. CDR3 residues: CASSPFGYEQYF. The CDR3 DNA sequence: TGCGCCAGCAGCCCTTTCGGCTACGAGCAGTACTTC.

The rearrangement links TRBV27 to TRBJ1-1; perhaps TRBD1 as D (6 bases). Deletions cut 6 bases from V and 5 bases from J, with 19 bases between. The CDR3 spans 15 residues. CDR1 and CDR2 from the germline V gene are MNHEY and SMNVEV (reference sequence). CDR3 residues: CASRRVGTGLTEAFF. The CDR3 DNA reads as TGTGCCAGCAGGAGGGTGGGCACAGGGTTGACTGAAGCTTTCTTT.

This chain joins TRBV5-6 and TRBJ2-1; TRBD2 matches at 10 bases. The germline V gene encodes CDR1 SGHDT and CDR2 YYEEEE. The junction had 11 bases not matched to a gene; V was cut back by 4 bases and J by 1 base. This CDR3 has 18 residues. CDR3 loop: CASSTLGAGGRSYNEQFF. CDR3 nucleotides: TGTGCCAGCAGCACCCTCGGAGCGGGAGGGCGTTCCTACAATGAGCAGTTCTTC.

V is TRBV6-6 and J is TRBJ2-3; no clear D gene. V was cut by 5 bases and J by 6 bases, with 6 bases left in between. The germline V gene encodes CDR1 MNHNY and CDR2 SVGAGI (reference sequence). The CDR3 is made up of 11 amino acids. The CDR3 sequence is CASSPEDTQYF. The DNA for the CDR3 is TGTGCCAGCAGTCCTGAGGATACGCAGTATTTT.